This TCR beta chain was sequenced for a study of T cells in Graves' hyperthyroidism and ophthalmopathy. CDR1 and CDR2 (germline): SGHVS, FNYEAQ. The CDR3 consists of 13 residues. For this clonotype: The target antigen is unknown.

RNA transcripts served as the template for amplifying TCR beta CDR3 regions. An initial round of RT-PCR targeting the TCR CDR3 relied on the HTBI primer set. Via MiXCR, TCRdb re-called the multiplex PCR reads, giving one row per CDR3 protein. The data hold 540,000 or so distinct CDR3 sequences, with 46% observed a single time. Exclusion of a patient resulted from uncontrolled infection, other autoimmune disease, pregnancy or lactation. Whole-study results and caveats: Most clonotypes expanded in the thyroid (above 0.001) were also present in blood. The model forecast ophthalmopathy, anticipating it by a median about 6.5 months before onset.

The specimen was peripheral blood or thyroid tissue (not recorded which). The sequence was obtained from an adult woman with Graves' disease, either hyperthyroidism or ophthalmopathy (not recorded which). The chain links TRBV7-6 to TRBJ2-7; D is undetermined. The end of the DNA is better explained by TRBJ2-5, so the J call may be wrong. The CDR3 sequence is CASSGSAQETQYF. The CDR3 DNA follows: TGTGCCAGCAGTGGCTCGGCCCAAGAGACCCAGTACTTC.